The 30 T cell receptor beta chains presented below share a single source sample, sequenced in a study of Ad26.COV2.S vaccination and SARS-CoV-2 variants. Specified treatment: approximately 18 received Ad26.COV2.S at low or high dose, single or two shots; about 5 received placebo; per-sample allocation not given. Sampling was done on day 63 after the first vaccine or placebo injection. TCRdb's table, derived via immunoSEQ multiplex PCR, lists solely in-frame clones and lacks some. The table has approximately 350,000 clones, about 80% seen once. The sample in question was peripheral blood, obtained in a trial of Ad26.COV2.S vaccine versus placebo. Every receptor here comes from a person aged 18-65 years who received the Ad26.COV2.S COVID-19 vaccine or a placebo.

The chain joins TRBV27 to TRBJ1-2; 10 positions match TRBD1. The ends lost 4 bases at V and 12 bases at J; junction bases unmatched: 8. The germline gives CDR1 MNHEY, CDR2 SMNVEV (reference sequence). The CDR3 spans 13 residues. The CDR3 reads CASSSRTGGVNTF. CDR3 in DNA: TGTGCCAGCAGTTCCCGGACAGGGGGGGTTAACACCTTC.

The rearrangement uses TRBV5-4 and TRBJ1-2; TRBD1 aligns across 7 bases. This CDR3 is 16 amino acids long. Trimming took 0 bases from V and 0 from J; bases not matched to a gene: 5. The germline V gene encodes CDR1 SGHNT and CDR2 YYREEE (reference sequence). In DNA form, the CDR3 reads TGTGCCAGCAGCTTGGGGGACAGCTACTCTAACTATGGCTACACCTTC. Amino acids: CASSLGDSYSNYGYTF.

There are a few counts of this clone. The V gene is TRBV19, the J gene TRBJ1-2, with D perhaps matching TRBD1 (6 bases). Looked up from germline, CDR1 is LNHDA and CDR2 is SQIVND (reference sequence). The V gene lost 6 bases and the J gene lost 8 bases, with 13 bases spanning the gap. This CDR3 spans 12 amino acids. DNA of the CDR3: TGTGCCAGTAGATACAGGGAGATGGGCTACACCTTC. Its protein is CASRYREMGYTF.

CDR3 in amino acids: CASSLVGFAGNTIYF. CDR3 nucleotide sequence: TGTGCCAGCAGCTTAGTGGGCTTTGCTGGAAACACCATATATTTT. V gene TRBV7-6 combines with J gene TRBJ1-3; D call uncertain. CDR3 size: 15 residues. The V gene's germline CDR1 is SGHVS and CDR2 FNYEAQ. Trimming cost V 1 base and J 2 bases, with 9 bases left between them.

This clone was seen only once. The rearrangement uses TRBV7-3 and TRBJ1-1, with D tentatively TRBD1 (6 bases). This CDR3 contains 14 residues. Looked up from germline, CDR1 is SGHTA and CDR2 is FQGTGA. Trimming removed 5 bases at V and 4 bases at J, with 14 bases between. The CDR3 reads CASSPTGWGTEAFF. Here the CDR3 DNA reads TGTGCCAGCAGCCCAACAGGGTGGGGCACTGAAGCTTTCTTT.

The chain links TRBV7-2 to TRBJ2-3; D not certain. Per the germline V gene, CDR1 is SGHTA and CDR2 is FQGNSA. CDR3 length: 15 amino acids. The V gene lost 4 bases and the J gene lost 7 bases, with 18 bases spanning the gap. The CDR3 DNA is TGTGCCAGCAGCTCACAGACCCCTCCCGTAAATACGCAGTATTTT. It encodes CASSSQTPPVNTQYF.

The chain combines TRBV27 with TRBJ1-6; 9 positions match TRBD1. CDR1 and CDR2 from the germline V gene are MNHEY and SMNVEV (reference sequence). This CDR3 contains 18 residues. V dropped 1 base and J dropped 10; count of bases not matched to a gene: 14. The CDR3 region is CASSLLTNRGRFGSPLHF. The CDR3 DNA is TGTGCCAGCAGTTTATTAACCAACAGGGGGCGATTTGGATCACCCCTCCACTTT.

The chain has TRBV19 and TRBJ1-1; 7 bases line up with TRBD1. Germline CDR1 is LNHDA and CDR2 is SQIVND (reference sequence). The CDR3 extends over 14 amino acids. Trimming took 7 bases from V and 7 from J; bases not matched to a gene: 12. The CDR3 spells CASNFFGTAYEAFF. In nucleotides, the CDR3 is TGTGCCAGTAATTTCTTCGGGACAGCTTATGAAGCTTTCTTT. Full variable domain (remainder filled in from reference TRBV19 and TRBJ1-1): DGGITQSPKYLFRKEGQNVTLSCEQNLNHDAMYWYRQDPGQGLRLIYYSQIVNDFQKGDIAEGYSVSREKKESFPLTVTSAQKNPTAFYLCASNFFGTAYEAFFGQGTRLTVV.

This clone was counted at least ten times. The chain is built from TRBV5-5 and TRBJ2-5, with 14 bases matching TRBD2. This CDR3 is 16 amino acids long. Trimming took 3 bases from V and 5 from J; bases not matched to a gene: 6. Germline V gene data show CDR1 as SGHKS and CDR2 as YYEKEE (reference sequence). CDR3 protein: CASSSLTSGRGETQYF. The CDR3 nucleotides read TGTGCCAGCAGCTCCCTGACTAGCGGGAGGGGGGAGACCCAGTACTTC.

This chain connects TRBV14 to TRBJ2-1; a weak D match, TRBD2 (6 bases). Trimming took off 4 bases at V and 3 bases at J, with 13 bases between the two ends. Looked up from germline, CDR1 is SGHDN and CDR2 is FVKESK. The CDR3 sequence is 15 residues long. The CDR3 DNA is TGTGCCAGCAGCCCCCGGGACTCCGTCTACAATGAGCAGTTCTTC. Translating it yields CASSPRDSVYNEQFF.

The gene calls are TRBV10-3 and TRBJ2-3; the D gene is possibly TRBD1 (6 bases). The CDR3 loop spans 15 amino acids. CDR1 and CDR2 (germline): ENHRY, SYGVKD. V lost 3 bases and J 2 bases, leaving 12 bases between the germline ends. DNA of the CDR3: TGTGCCATCAGTGAACCCCAGGGGTACACAGATACGCAGTATTTT. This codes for CAISEPQGYTDTQYF.

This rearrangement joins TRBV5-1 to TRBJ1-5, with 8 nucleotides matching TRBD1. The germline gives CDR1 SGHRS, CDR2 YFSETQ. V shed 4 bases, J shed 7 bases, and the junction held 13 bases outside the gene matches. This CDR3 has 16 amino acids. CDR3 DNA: TGCGCCAGCAGCCCCAGCGGACAGGGACAAGAGCAGCCCCAGCATTTT. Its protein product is CASSPSGQGQEQPQHF.

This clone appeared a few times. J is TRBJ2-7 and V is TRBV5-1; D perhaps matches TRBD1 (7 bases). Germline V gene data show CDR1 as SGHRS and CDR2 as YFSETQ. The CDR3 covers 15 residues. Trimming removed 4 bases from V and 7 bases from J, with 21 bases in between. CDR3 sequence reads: CASSEGQMDGREQYF. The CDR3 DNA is TGCGCCAGCAGCGAGGGACAGATGGATGGGAGGGAGCAGTACTTC.

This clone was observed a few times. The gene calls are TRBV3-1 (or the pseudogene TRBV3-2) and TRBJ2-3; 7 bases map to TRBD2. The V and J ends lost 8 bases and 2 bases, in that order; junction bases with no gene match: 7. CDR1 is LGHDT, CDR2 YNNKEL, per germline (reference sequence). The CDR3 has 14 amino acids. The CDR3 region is CASQFREVTDTQYF. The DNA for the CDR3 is TGTGCCAGCCAATTCCGGGAGGTCACAGATACGCAGTATTTT.

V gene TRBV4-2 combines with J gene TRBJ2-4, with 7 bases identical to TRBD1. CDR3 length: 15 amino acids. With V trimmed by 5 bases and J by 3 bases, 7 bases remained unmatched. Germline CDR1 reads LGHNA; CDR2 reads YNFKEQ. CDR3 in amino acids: CASSINRGGKNIQYF. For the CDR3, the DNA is TGTGCCAGCAGCATCAACAGGGGTGGCAAAAACATTCAGTACTTC.

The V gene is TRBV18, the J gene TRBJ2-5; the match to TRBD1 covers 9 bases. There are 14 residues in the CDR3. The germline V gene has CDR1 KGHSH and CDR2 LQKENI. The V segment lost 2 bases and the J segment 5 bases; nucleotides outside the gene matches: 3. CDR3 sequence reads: CASSPMTGGETQYF. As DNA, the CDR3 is TGTGCCAGCTCACCAATGACAGGGGGGGAGACCCAGTACTTC.

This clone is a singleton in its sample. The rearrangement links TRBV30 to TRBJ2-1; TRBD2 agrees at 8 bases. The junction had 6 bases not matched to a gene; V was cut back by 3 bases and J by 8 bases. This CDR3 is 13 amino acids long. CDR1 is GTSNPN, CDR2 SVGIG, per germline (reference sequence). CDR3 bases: TGTGCCTGGAGCATCGTCGGGGGGGATGAGCAGTTCTTC. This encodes CAWSIVGGDEQFF.

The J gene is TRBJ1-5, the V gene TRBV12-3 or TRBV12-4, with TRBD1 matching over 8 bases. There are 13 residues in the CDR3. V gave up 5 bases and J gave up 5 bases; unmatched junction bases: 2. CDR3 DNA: TGTGCCAGCAGTCGGACAGGGTATCAGCCCCAGCATTTT. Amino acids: CASSRTGYQPQHF.

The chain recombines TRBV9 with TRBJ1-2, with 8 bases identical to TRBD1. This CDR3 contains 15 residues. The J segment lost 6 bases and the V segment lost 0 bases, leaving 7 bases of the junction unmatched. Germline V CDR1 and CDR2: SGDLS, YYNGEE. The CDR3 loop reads CASSVAISGQDGYTF. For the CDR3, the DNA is TGTGCCAGCAGCGTAGCAATTTCGGGACAGGATGGCTACACCTTC.

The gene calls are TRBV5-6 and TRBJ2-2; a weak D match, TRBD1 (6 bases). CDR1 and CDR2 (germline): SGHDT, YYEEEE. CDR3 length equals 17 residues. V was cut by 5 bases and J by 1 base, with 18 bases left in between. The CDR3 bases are TGTGCCAGCAGGAAAGACCAGGGGACCTTGAACACCGGGGAGCTGTTTTTT. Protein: CASRKDQGTLNTGELFF. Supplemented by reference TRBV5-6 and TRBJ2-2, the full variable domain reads DAGVTQSPTHLIKTRGQQVTLRCSPKSGHDTVSWYQQALGQGPQFIFQYYEEEERQRGNFPDRFSGHQFPNYSSELNVNALLLGDSALYLCASRKDQGTLNTGELFFGEGSRLTVL.

The CDR3: CSVGGRHNYNEQFF. The CDR3 DNA reads as TGCAGCGTTGGGGGGCGGCACAACTACAATGAGCAGTTCTTC. This chain links TRBV29-1 with TRBJ2-1, with D perhaps TRBD1 (6 bases). This CDR3 is built from 14 residues. The germline V gene encodes CDR1 SQVTM and CDR2 ANQGSEA. The V end was cut by 4 bases, the J end by 3 bases, with 13 bases between.

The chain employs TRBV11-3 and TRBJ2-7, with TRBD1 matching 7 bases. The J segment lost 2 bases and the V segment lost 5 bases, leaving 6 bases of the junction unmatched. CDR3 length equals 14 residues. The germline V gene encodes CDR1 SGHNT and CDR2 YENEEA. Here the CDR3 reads CASSPGQSTYEQYF. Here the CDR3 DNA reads TGTGCCAGCAGCCCGGGACAGTCGACCTACGAGCAGTACTTC.

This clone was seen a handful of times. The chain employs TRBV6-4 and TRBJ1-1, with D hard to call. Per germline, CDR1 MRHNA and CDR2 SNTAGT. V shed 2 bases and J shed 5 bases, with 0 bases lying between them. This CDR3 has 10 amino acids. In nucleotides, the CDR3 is TGTGCCAGCAGTGACACTGAAGCTTTCTTT. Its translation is CASSDTEAFF.

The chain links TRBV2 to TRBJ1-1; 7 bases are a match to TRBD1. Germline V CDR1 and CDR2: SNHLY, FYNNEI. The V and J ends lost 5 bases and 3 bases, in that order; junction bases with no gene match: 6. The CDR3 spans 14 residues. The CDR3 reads CASSHRGWDTEAFF. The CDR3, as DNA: TGTGCCAGCAGTCACAGGGGCTGGGACACTGAAGCTTTCTTT.

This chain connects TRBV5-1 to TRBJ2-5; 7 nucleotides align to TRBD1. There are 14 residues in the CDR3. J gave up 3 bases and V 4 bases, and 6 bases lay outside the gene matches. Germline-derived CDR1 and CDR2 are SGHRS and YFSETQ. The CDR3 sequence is CASSGRGQEETQYF. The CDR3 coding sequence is TGCGCCAGCAGCGGGAGAGGACAGGAAGAGACCCAGTACTTC.

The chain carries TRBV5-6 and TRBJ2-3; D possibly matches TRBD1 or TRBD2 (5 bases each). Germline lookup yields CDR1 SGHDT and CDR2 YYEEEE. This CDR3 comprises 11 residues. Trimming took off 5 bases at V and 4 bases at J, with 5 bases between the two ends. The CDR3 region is CASRGADTQYF. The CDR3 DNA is TGTGCCAGCAGGGGGGCAGATACGCAGTATTTT.

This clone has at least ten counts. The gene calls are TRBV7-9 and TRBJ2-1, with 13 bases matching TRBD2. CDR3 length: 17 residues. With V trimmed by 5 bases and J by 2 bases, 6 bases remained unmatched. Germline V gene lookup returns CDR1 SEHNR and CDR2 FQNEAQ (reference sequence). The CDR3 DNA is TGTGCCAGCAGCGGACGAGGGACTAGCGGGGCCTACAATGAGCAGTTCTTC. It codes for CASSGRGTSGAYNEQFF.

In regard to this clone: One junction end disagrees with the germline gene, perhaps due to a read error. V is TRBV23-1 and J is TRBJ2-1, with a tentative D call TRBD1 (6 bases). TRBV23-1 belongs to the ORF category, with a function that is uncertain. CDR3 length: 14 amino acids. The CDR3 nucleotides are TGCGCCAGCAGTCAATCGGCAGGGGCCAATGGGCAGTTCTTC. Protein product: CASSQSAGANGQFF.

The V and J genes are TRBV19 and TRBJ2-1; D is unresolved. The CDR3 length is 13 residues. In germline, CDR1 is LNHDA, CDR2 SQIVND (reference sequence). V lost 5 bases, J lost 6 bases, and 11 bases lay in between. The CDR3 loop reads CASSDEPANEQFF. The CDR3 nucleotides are TGTGCCAGTAGTGACGAGCCCGCCAATGAGCAGTTCTTC.

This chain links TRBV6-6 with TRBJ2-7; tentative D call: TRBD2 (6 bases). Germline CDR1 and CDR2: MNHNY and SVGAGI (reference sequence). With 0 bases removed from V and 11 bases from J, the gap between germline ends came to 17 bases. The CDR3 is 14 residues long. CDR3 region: CASSYSWDGGVEYF. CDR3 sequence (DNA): TGTGCCAGCAGTTACTCGTGGGACGGGGGAGTGGAGTACTTC.